This is a list of T cell receptor beta chains from one sample in a study of OX40 agonist ivuxolimab in advanced cancers. The data were produced by immunoSEQ multiplex PCR, yet TCRdb's version contains in-frame clones alone and is incomplete. The sample has about 54,000 clones, 75% to 95% seen once. The source material was CD4+ or CD8+ T cells sorted from blood, sampled in a trial of the OX40 agonist ivuxolimab. The source is an adult with an advanced solid tumor such as melanoma, head and neck, liver or kidney cancer. Each CDR3 is given with its conserved first and last residue. The order of the fields is CDR3 length, D gene, clone size, V gene, J gene, CDR3 protein, CDR3 DNA. The D gene is left open where the match is weak. Only some rows state a clone size, as once, few, many or a class for expanded clones.

len: 13
d_gene: TRBD1
abundance: NA
v_gene: TRBV19
j_gene: TRBJ1-2
CDR3aa: CASSILAGGGYTF
CDR3nt: TGTGCCAGTAGTATTCTGGCAGGGGGCGGCTACACCTTC

len: 13
d_gene: TRBD1
abundance: NA
v_gene: TRBV19
j_gene: TRBJ2-7
CDR3aa: CASAGTGEDEQYF
CDR3nt: TGTGCCAGTGCCGGGACAGGGGAGGACGAGCAGTACTTC

len: 13
d_gene: NA
abundance: few
v_gene: TRBV2
j_gene: TRBJ2-1
CDR3aa: CALDADETDEQFF
CDR3nt: TGTGCCCTCGACGCGGACGAAACGGATGAGCAGTTCTTC

len: 15
d_gene: NA
abundance: NA
v_gene: TRBV19
j_gene: TRBJ1-5
CDR3aa: CASSITGRENQPQHF
CDR3nt: TGTGCCAGTAGTATCACGGGGAGGGAGAATCAGCCCCAGCATTTT

len: 15
d_gene: NA
abundance: NA
v_gene: TRBV30
j_gene: TRBJ1-1
CDR3aa: CAWSVSLGLNTEAFF
CDR3nt: TGTGCCTGGAGTGTGTCGTTGGGGTTGAACACTGAAGCTTTCTTT

len: 16
d_gene: NA
abundance: NA
v_gene: TRBV4-3
j_gene: TRBJ2-1
CDR3aa: CASSQLVDSGYDEQFF
CDR3nt: TGCGCCAGCAGCCAGTTGGTTGACTCCGGGTACGATGAGCAGTTCTTC

len: 16
d_gene: NA
abundance: NA
v_gene: TRBV28
j_gene: TRBJ2-3
CDR3aa: CASSTTQGPSTDTQYF
CDR3nt: TGTGCCAGCAGTACAACCCAGGGGCCTAGCACAGATACGCAGTATTTT

len: 13
d_gene: NA
abundance: NA
v_gene: TRBV7-2
j_gene: TRBJ2-1
CDR3aa: CASSYDSYNEQFF
CDR3nt: TGTGCCAGCAGCTATGACTCCTACAATGAGCAGTTCTTC

len: 14
d_gene: NA
abundance: NA
v_gene: TRBV7-8
j_gene: TRBJ2-5
CDR3aa: CASSLNFRGETQYF
CDR3nt: TGTGCCAGCAGCTTAAATTTTCGGGGAGAGACCCAGTACTTC

len: 13
d_gene: NA
abundance: NA
v_gene: TRBV6-5
j_gene: TRBJ1-1
CDR3aa: CASRTPPNTEAFF
CDR3nt: TGTGCCAGCAGAACTCCCCCGAACACTGAAGCTTTCTTT

len: 11
d_gene: NA
abundance: NA
v_gene: TRBV30
j_gene: TRBJ2-1
CDR3aa: CACLHSREQFF
CDR3nt: TGTGCCTGCTTACACAGCAGAGAGCAGTTCTTC

len: 15
d_gene: NA
abundance: NA
v_gene: TRBV5-4
j_gene: TRBJ1-4
CDR3aa: CASSLAGLTNEKLFF
CDR3nt: TGTGCCAGCAGCTTGGCGGGGCTCACTAATGAAAAACTGTTTTTT

len: 15
d_gene: NA
abundance: NA
v_gene: TRBV13
j_gene: TRBJ2-3
CDR3aa: CASSSTDLSTDTQYF
CDR3nt: TGTGCCAGCAGCTCGACAGACCTTAGCACAGATACGCAGTATTTT

len: 19
d_gene: NA
abundance: NA
v_gene: TRBV21-1
j_gene: TRBJ2-6
CDR3aa: CASSKKLRALSRGANVLTF
CDR3nt: TGTGCCAGCAGCAAAAAACTCCGGGCCCTAAGTCGTGGGGCCAACGTCCTGACTTTC

len: 15
d_gene: NA
abundance: few
v_gene: TRBV6-4
j_gene: TRBJ2-3
CDR3aa: CASSDGLTGTDTQYF
CDR3nt: TGTGCCAGCAGTGATGGTTTGACTGGAACAGATACGCAGTATTTT

len: 13
d_gene: NA
abundance: NA
v_gene: TRBV2
j_gene: TRBJ1-6
CDR3aa: CASSEWPPPPLHF
CDR3nt: TGTGCCAGCAGTGAGTGGCCGCCGCCCCCCCTCCACTTT

len: 17
d_gene: TRBD1
abundance: NA
v_gene: TRBV7-3
j_gene: TRBJ2-5
CDR3aa: CASSSQGQGATGETQYF
CDR3nt: TGTGCCAGCAGCTCCCAGGGACAGGGGGCAACGGGAGAGACCCAGTACTTC

len: 13
d_gene: NA
abundance: NA
v_gene: TRBV27
j_gene: TRBJ2-7
CDR3aa: CASSLQVSYEQYF
CDR3nt: TGTGCCAGCAGTTTACAGGTATCCTACGAGCAGTACTTC

len: 14
d_gene: NA
abundance: NA
v_gene: TRBV27
j_gene: TRBJ2-7
CDR3aa: CASSLGPGDYEQYF
CDR3nt: TGTGCCAGCAGTTTGGGGCCGGGGGACTACGAGCAGTACTTC